This passage covers 28 T cell receptor beta chains from one sample sequenced in a study of blood T cell repertoires in COVID-19. Libraries were prepared by immunoSEQ multiplex PCR; TCRdb keeps only in-frame clonotypes and omits some of them. The table includes 70,000 to 95,000 clones, about nine tenths detected once. The material sequenced was peripheral blood. These receptors were obtained from a man aged 50 or older with COVID-19, enrolled during active disease.

The gene calls are TRBV9 and TRBJ2-1; 10 nucleotides match TRBD2. This CDR3 has 15 residues. Germline V gene lookup returns CDR1 SGDLS and CDR2 YYNGEE. Trimming cost V 4 bases and J 0 bases; bases outside gene matches: 1. The CDR3 spells CASSPSGSSYNEQFF. The CDR3 coding sequence is TGTGCCAGCAGCCCTAGCGGGAGCTCCTACAATGAGCAGTTCTTC.

The V gene is TRBV10-3, the J gene TRBJ1-1; maybe TRBD1 (6 bases). The CDR3 has 13 residues. CDR1 and CDR2 from the germline V gene are ENHRY and SYGVKD. V lost 5 bases and J lost 4, with 11 bases in between. As DNA, the CDR3 is TGTGCCATCAGTCAGGGGAGAGGCACTGAAGCTTTCTTT. Translating gives CAISQGRGTEAFF.

The chain joins TRBV29-1 to TRBJ2-2; a weak D match, TRBD2 (6 bases). Trimming stripped 5 bases from V and 5 bases from J, with 12 bases between. Per the germline V gene, CDR1 is SQVTM and CDR2 is ANQGSEA. CDR3 size: 13 residues. CDR3 sequence: CSVRPGGTGELFF. In DNA form, the CDR3 reads TGCAGCGTTCGACCCGGAGGGACCGGGGAGCTGTTTTTT.

J is TRBJ2-7 and V is TRBV15; D remains ambiguous. CDR3 size: 13 residues. With 0 bases removed from V and 4 bases from J, the gap between germline ends came to 7 bases. CDR1 is LNHNV and CDR2 is YYDKDF in the germline V gene (reference sequence). CDR3 in DNA: TGTGCCACCAGCAGAGATTCCGGGTACGAGCAGTACTTC. Amino acid sequence: CATSRDSGYEQYF.

This sequence joins TRBV23-1 and TRBJ2-7; tentatively, D is TRBD1 (6 bases). TRBV23-1 counts as an open reading frame of uncertain function. CDR3 size: 16 residues. V lost 0 bases and J lost 6, with 18 bases in between. CDR3 amino acids: CASSQSSRGKLCEQYV. The CDR3 DNA is TGCGCCAGCAGTCAATCGTCCAGGGGAAAGTTGTGCGAGCAGTACGTC.

The V gene is TRBV7-8, the J gene TRBJ2-3, with TRBD1 matching over 10 bases. Germline loops: CDR1 SGHVS, CDR2 FQNEAQ. The CDR3 length is 15 residues. V lost 3 bases, J lost 5 bases, and 5 bases stayed unmatched. The CDR3 nucleotides read TGTGCCAGCAGCTTCGACAGGGGGCGGGGAGATACGCAGTATTTT. Its translation is CASSFDRGRGDTQYF. The complete variable domain, with remaining parts taken from reference TRBV7-8 and TRBJ2-3, reads GAGVSQSPRYKVAKRGQDVALRCDPISGHVSLFWYQQALGQGPEFLTYFQNEAQLDKSGLPSDRFFAERPEGSVSTLKIQRTQQEDSAVYLCASSFDRGRGDTQYFGPGTRLTVL.

The gene calls are TRBV3-1 (or the pseudogene TRBV3-2) and TRBJ2-1; the match to TRBD2 covers 15 bases. The CDR3 sequence is 15 residues long. J was trimmed by 7 bases and V by 3 bases; bases with no gene match: 1. CDR1 and CDR2 (germline): LGHDT, YNNKEL (reference sequence). CDR3 DNA: TGTGCCAGCAGCCAGGGGACTAGCGGGAGGAATGAGCAGTTCTTC. This encodes CASSQGTSGRNEQFF.

The chain employs TRBV29-1 and TRBJ1-4, with D unclear. The germline gives CDR1 SQVTM, CDR2 ANQGSEA. V was shortened by 3 bases and J by 8 bases, with 10 bases between the two germline ends. The CDR3 loop spans 12 amino acids. The CDR3 loop is CSVDTGGEKLFF. The CDR3 nucleotides are TGCAGCGTTGACACGGGTGGCGAAAAACTGTTTTTT.

The CDR3 loop reads CASSRQGARNEQFF. CDR3 DNA sequence: TGTGCCAGCAGCCGACAGGGGGCACGGAATGAGCAGTTCTTC. The chain uses TRBV28 and TRBJ2-1; 10 bases line up with TRBD1. CDR3 length equals 14 residues. V shed 6 bases and J 7 bases; nucleotides not matched to a gene: 6. Germline values: CDR1 MDHEN, CDR2 SYDVKM.

The chain is built from TRBV30 and TRBJ2-3; 12 bases agree with TRBD1. J was trimmed by 5 bases and V by 3 bases; bases with no gene match: 6. The CDR3 has 15 amino acids. The germline CDR1 and CDR2 sequences are GTSNPN and SVGIG (reference sequence). CDR3 amino acids: CAWRTGQGAGDTQYF. The CDR3 bases are TGTGCCTGGAGGACGGGACAGGGGGCCGGAGATACGCAGTATTTT.

This sequence joins TRBV4-1 and TRBJ2-4, with 7 bases matching TRBD2. This CDR3 contains 16 residues. Looked up from germline, CDR1 is MGHRA and CDR2 is YSYEKL. The V segment lost 2 bases and the J segment 3 bases; nucleotides outside the gene matches: 7. The CDR3 sequence is CASSQFLAESKNIQYF. The CDR3 DNA sequence: TGCGCCAGCAGCCAATTTCTAGCGGAGAGCAAAAACATTCAGTACTTC.

The J gene is TRBJ2-1, the V gene TRBV29-1; D perhaps matches TRBD2 (5 bases). The germline gives CDR1 SQVTM, CDR2 ANQGSEA. The CDR3 length is 14 residues. The germline V and J ends were trimmed by 8 bases and 6 bases, with 20 bases remaining between them. CDR3 region: CSLEVAGIGNEQFF. DNA for the CDR3: TGCAGCCTCGAGGTAGCCGGGATAGGCAATGAGCAGTTCTTC.

The chain joins TRBV2 to TRBJ2-7, with D possibly TRBD2 on 5 matching bases. The CDR3 sequence is 12 residues long. The ends were cut back, 4 bases at V and 7 bases at J, with 11 bases in the middle. CDR1 SNHLY and CDR2 FYNNEI come from the germline V gene. The CDR3 nucleotides read TGTGCCAGCAGTGGGTCTTCGGGGGAGCAGTACGTC. It encodes CASSGSSGEQYV.

The chain is built from TRBV4-3 and TRBJ1-5, with a possible D match to TRBD1 (5 bases). The CDR3 is 14 amino acids. Between the trimmed V and J ends, which lost 1 base and 4 bases, there was a span of 8 bases. Germline V gene data show CDR1 as LGHNA and CDR2 as YSLEER. CDR3 sequence reads: CASSQAQGNQPQHF. Written as DNA, the CDR3 is TGCGCCAGCAGCCAAGCTCAGGGAAATCAGCCCCAGCATTTT.

The gene calls are TRBV10-2 and TRBJ1-6; D unclear. This CDR3 has 14 amino acids. Germline CDR1 WSHSY, CDR2 SAAADI. V was cut by 7 bases and J by 9 bases, with 16 bases left in between. CDR3 bases: TGCGCCAGCACCCGGGCGGAGGGCGGTTCACCCCTCCACTTT. Translating gives CASTRAEGGSPLHF.

The CDR3 protein is CASNSGQAYEQYF. The CDR3 DNA is TGTGCCAGCAACTCGGGACAGGCCTACGAGCAGTACTTC. The J gene is TRBJ2-7, the V gene TRBV6-5; 8 bases match TRBD1. This CDR3 region has 13 residues. CDR1 is MNHEY and CDR2 is SVGAGI in the germline V gene. V dropped 7 bases and J dropped 2; count of bases not matched to a gene: 4.

The chain uses TRBV24-1 and TRBJ1-2; D might be TRBD1 (5 bases). The length of the CDR3 is 15 residues. CDR1 KGHDR and CDR2 SFDVKD come from the germline V gene. The V end was cut by 4 bases, the J end by 4 bases, with 15 bases between. This chain's CDR3 is CATSEGNAGLYGYTF. In nucleotides, the CDR3 is TGTGCCACCAGTGAGGGGAACGCAGGGCTCTATGGCTACACCTTC.

The V and J genes are TRBV7-6 and TRBJ1-3; tentative D call: TRBD1 (5 bases). This CDR3 has 15 amino acids. In germline, CDR1 is SGHVS, CDR2 FNYEAQ. The V end lost 5 bases, the J end lost 3 bases, and 14 bases lay between the germline ends. Here the CDR3 reads CASSVLGGSGNTIYF. CDR3 bases: TGTGCCAGCAGCGTACTGGGGGGGAGTGGAAACACCATATATTTT. Full variable domain (rest looked up from reference TRBV7-6 and TRBJ1-3): GAGVSQSPRYKVTKRGQDVALRCDPISGHVSLYWYRQALGQGPEFLTYFNYEAQQDKSGLPNDRFSAERPEGSISTLTIQRTEQRDSAMYRCASSVLGGSGNTIYFGEGSWLTVV.

The chain uses TRBV6-5 and TRBJ2-7; TRBD2 agrees at 10 bases. This CDR3 has 15 residues. CDR1 is MNHEY, CDR2 SVGAGI, per germline. V dropped 2 bases and J dropped 5; count of bases not matched to a gene: 6. The CDR3 here is CASSYILAGEDEQYV. As DNA, the CDR3 is TGTGCCAGCAGTTACATTCTAGCGGGAGAAGACGAGCAGTACGTC.

This clone was counted once. The chain's CDR3 is CASSHRTGSGNIQYF. The CDR3 DNA reads TGTGCCAGCAGCCATAGGACAGGGTCGGGAAACATTCAGTACTTC. The chain combines TRBV7-9 with TRBJ2-4; 8 nucleotides match TRBD1. The CDR3 is made up of 15 amino acids. Germline CDR1 is SEHNR and CDR2 is FQNEAQ (reference sequence). V lost 5 bases, J lost 6 bases, and 9 bases stayed unmatched. Filled out from reference TRBV7-9 and TRBJ2-4, the complete variable domain reads DTGVSQNPRHKITKRGQNVTFRCDPISEHNRLYWYRQTLGQGPEFLTYFQNEAQLEKSRLLSDRFSAERPKGSFSTLEIQRTEQGDSAMYLCASSHRTGSGNIQYFGAGTRLSVL.

The rearrangement joins TRBV5-1 to TRBJ2-5, with TRBD1 matching over 7 bases. Trimming at V came to 3 bases and at J to 5 bases, leaving 4 bases not matched to a gene. Germline loops: CDR1 SGHRS, CDR2 YFSETQ. The CDR3 is made up of 13 amino acids. CDR3 residues: CASSWTGTETQYF. Written as DNA, the CDR3 is TGCGCCAGCAGCTGGACAGGTACGGAGACCCAGTACTTC.

The V call is TRBV19, the J call TRBJ2-7, with D hard to call. V gave up 3 bases and J gave up 1 base, with 13 bases separating them. CDR1 and CDR2 (germline): LNHDA, SQIVND (reference sequence). CDR3 length: 15 amino acids. The CDR3 sequence is CASSIAAVSSYEQYF. Written as DNA, the CDR3 is TGTGCCAGTAGTATTGCGGCAGTCTCGTCCTACGAGCAGTACTTC.

In its sample, this clone ranks as medium-sized. The rearrangement links TRBV9 to TRBJ2-5; weak D call: TRBD2 (6 bases). The CDR3 has 13 amino acids. Germline assignment: CDR1 SGDLS and CDR2 YYNGEE. The V gene lost 0 bases and the J gene lost 5 bases, with 8 bases spanning the gap. The CDR3 bases are TGTGCCAGCAGCGTAGTGGGGGGTGAGACCCAGTACTTC. This gives the protein CASSVVGGETQYF.

This sequence joins TRBV5-1 and TRBJ1-4, with D unresolved. V gave up 0 bases and J gave up 8 bases, with 14 bases separating them. The CDR3 runs 15 residues. The germline V gene has CDR1 SGHRS and CDR2 YFSETQ. CDR3 in DNA: TGCGCCAGCAGCTTGGCAGAGGAGGTGGGCGAAAAACTGTTTTTT. Its translation: CASSLAEEVGEKLFF.

The chain joins TRBV7-3 to TRBJ2-3, with 7 bases that match TRBD2. J lost 5 bases, V lost 5 bases, and 7 bases had no gene match. The CDR3 totals 14 residues. Germline loops: CDR1 SGHTA, CDR2 FQGTGA. This CDR3 reads CASSPQRGKDTQYF. DNA of the CDR3: TGTGCCAGCAGCCCCCAGCGGGGTAAAGATACGCAGTATTTT.

The chain joins TRBV28 to TRBJ2-7; a possible D gene is TRBD1 (5 bases). The V gene's germline CDR1 is MDHEN and CDR2 SYDVKM. V was trimmed by 6 bases and J by 2 bases, leaving 8 bases between them. The length of the CDR3 is 12 residues. CDR3 region: CASRTVPYEQYF. The CDR3 nucleotides read TGTGCCAGCAGGACAGTCCCCTACGAGCAGTACTTC.

The chain links TRBV11-3 to TRBJ2-7; TRBD2 is a possible D gene (5 bases). The CDR3 has 13 residues. Trimming removed 3 bases at V and 6 bases at J, with 12 bases between. Germline loops: CDR1 SGHNT, CDR2 YENEEA. For the CDR3, the DNA is TGTGCCAGCAGCTTGGTAGTAGGGAGCGAGCAGTACTTC. Protein product: CASSLVVGSEQYF.

The J gene is TRBJ2-7, the V gene TRBV10-3; the D gene is possibly TRBD2 (6 bases). CDR3 length: 14 residues. The V end lost 6 bases, the J end lost 3 bases, and 15 bases lay between the germline ends. Germline CDR1 and CDR2: ENHRY and SYGVKD. The CDR3 sequence: CAISLGGPDYEQYV. The CDR3 DNA is TGTGCCATCAGCCTCGGGGGACCTGACTACGAGCAGTACGTC.